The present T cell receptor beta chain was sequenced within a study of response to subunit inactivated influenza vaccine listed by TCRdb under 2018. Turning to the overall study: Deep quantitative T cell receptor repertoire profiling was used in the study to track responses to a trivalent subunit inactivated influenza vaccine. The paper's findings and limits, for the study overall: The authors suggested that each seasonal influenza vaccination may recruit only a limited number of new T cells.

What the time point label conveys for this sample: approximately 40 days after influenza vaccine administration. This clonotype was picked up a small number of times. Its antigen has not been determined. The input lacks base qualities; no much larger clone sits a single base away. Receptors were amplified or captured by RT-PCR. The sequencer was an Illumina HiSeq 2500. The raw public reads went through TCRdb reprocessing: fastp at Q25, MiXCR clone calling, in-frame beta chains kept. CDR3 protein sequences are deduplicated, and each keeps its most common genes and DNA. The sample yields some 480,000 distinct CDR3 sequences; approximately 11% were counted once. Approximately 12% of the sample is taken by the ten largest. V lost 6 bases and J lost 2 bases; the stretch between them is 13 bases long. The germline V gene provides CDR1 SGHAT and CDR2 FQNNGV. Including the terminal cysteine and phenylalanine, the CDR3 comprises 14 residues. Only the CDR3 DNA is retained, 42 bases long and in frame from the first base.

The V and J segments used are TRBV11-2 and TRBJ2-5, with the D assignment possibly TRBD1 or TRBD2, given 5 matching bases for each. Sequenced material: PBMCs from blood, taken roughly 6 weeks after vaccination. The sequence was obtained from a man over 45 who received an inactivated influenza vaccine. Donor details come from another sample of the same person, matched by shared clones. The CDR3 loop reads CASSSTGRQETQYF. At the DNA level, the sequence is TGTGCCAGCAGTTCGACGGGACGGCAAGAGACCCAGTACTTC. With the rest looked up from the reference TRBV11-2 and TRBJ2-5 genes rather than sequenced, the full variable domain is EAGVAQSPRYKIIEKRQSVAFWCNPISGHATLYWYQQILGQGPKLLIQFQNNGVVDDSQLPKDRFSAERLKGVDSTLKIQPAKLEDSAVYLCASSSTGRQETQYFGPGTRLLVL.